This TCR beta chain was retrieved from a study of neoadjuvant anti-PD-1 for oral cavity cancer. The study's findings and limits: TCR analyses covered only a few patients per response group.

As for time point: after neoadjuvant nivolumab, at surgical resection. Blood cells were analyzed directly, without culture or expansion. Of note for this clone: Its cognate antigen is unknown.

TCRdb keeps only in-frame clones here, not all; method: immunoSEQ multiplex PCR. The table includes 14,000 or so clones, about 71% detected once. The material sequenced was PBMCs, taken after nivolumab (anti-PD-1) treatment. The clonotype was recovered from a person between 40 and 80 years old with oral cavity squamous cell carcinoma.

The CDR3 loop is CATGLAGGAYEQYF. The DNA for the CDR3 is TGTGCCACCGGACTAGCGGGAGGGGCCTACGAGCAGTACTTC. This chain links TRBV28 with TRBJ2-7; 15 positions agree with TRBD2. V lost 10 bases, J lost 2 bases, and 3 bases stayed unmatched. CDR1 is MDHEN and CDR2 is SYDVKM in the germline V gene. The CDR3 contains 14 residues.